Detailed here is one T cell receptor (beta chain). The source of the sample is a study of cytomegalovirus exposure and HLA in healthy donors. It was with 60 Vbeta and 13 Jbeta primers that the PCR ran. Data came from immunoSEQ multiplex PCR; TCRdb stores just in-frame clones and leaves some out. The table has about 69,000 clones, roughly 74% seen once. Germline V gene lookup returns CDR1 KGHSH and CDR2 LQKENI. The germline V and J ends were trimmed by 5 bases and 0 bases, with 16 bases remaining between them. The CDR3 has 17 amino acids. The TCR originated in a woman aged 55-69 years in good health and CMV-seropositive. The specimen was PBMCs. The chain is built from TRBV18 and TRBJ2-2, with a tentative D call TRBD1 (5 bases). CDR3 sequence: CASSFSQGLSNTGELFF. The CDR3 DNA reads TGTGCCAGCTCATTCTCCCAGGGATTATCGAACACCGGGGAGCTGTTTTTT.